This T cell receptor (beta chain) was sequenced during a study of blood T cell repertoires in COVID-19. Study-wide background: Both acute and convalescent COVID-19 samples were obtained from the United States, Italy and Spain. Sample material is recorded as cDNA or gDNA derived from T cells, B-cell-depleted T cells, or PBMCs.

Libraries were prepared by immunoSEQ multiplex PCR; TCRdb keeps only in-frame clonotypes and omits some of them. This table holds about 200,000 clones, 65% to 90% found once. The V end was cut by 3 bases, the J end by 3 bases, with 15 bases between. Germline V gene sequence: CDR1 SGHRS, CDR2 YFSETQ. This CDR3 spans 16 amino acids. This sequence originates from a woman aged 40-49 years with acute COVID-19. The sample consisted of PBMCs or T cells enriched from blood (not recorded which). V gene TRBV5-1 combines with J gene TRBJ2-2, with D possibly matching TRBD2 (6 bases). The CDR3 here is CASSSKWGEDTGELFF. CDR3 bases: TGCGCCAGCAGCTCCAAATGGGGGGAGGACACCGGGGAGCTGTTTTTT.